This TCR beta chain was captured by sequencing in a study of shared clonotypes between healthy human individuals. Study-wide context: Researchers assigned three CD4 naive, three CD4 memory, two CD8 naive and one CD8 memory plate to each donor.

The naive CD8 subset, CD45RO-negative cells positively selected for CCR7, excluded terminally differentiated effector memory CD45RA+ cells. On this clone: No antigen is known for it.

The DNA input per sorted-subset replicate PCR was roughly 210 ng, corresponding to 32,000 or so T cell genomes. The assay was immunoSEQ multiplex PCR, and TCRdb's table has in-frame clones only and misses some. The sample lists roughly 570,000 clones; 95% to 98% were seen once. Germline V gene lookup returns CDR1 SGHNT and CDR2 YYREEE (reference sequence). The CDR3 covers 15 residues. V lost 1 base, J lost 4 bases, and 7 bases stayed unmatched. Study-wide findings and caveats: Naive CD4 clonotypes were shared across several donors at about 5%.

V is TRBV5-4 and J is TRBJ2-5, with 7 positions matching TRBD1. Sequenced input: naive CD8+ T cells sorted from blood. The source of this sequence is a man aged 25-45 years in good health. As DNA, the CDR3 is TGTGCCAGCAGCTTGACCAGGGGGAGAGGAGAGACCCAGTACTTC. Translated, it gives CASSLTRGRGETQYF.